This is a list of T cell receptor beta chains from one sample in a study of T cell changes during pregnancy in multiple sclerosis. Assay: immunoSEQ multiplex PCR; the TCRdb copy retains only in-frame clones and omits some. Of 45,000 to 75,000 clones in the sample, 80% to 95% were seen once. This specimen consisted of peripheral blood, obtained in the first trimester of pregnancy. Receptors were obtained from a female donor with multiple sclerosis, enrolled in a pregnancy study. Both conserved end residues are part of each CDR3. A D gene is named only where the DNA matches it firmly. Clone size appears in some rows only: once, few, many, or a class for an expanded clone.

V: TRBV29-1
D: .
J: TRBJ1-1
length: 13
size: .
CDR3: CSVVVRQNTEAFF
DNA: TGCAGCGTTGTTGTCAGACAGAACACTGAAGCTTTCTTT

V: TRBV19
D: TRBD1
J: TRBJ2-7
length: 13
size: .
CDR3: CATSGTGLYEQYF
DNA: TGTGCCACCTCCGGGACAGGGCTGTACGAGCAGTACTTC

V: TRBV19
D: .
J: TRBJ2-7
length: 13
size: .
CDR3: CASKKTGTYEQYF
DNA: TGTGCCAGTAAGAAAACAGGGACCTACGAGCAGTACTTC

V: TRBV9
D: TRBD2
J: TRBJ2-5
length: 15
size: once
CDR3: CASSVAGSSGEAQYF
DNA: TGTGCCAGCAGCGTAGCTGGGTCTAGCGGCGAGGCCCAGTACTTC

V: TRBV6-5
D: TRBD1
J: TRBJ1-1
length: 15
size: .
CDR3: CASSYNRGANTEAFF
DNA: TGTGCCAGCAGTTACAACAGGGGGGCGAACACTGAAGCTTTCTTT

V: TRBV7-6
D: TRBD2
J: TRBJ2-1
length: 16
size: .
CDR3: CASSVELAVLYGEQFF
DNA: TGTGCCAGCAGCGTAGAACTAGCGGTTCTTTACGGGGAGCAGTTCTTC

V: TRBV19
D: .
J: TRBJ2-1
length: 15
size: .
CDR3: CASSSQGGLYNEQFF
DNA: TGTGCCAGTAGTTCTCAGGGGGGCCTATACAATGAGCAGTTCTTC

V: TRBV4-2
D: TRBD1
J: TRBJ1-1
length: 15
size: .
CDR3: CASSQGPRDRGPAFF
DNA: TGTGCCAGCAGCCAAGGCCCTAGGGACAGGGGGCCGGCTTTCTTT

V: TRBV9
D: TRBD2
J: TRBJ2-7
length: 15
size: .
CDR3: CASSAAGTTIYEQYF
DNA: TGTGCCAGCAGCGCCGCCGGGACTACCATCTACGAGCAGTACTTC

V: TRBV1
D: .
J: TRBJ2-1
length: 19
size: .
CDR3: CTSSRDTDLTSGDRNEQFF
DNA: TGCACCAGCAGCCGCGACACCGACCTCACTAGCGGGGACCGAAATGAGCAGTTCTTC

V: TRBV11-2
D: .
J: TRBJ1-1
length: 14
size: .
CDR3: CASSLGTANTEAFF
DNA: TGTGCCAGCAGCTTAGGGACAGCGAACACTGAAGCTTTCTTT

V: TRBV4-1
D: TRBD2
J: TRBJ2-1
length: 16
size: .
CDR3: CASTPLGGSSYNEQFF
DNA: TGCGCCAGCACCCCGTTGGGGGGGAGCTCCTACAATGAGCAGTTCTTC

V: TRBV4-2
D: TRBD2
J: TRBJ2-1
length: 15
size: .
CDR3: CASSPQRGDYNEQFF
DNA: TGTGCCAGCAGCCCACAGCGGGGGGACTACAATGAGCAGTTCTTC

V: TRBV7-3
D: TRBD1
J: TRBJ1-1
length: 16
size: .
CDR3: CASPSAGTATNTEAFF
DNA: TGTGCCAGCCCCTCTGCGGGGACAGCGACGAACACTGAAGCTTTCTTT

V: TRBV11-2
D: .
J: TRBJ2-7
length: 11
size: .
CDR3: CASSPDRSAYF
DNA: TGTGCCAGCAGCCCCGACAGGAGCGCCTACTTC

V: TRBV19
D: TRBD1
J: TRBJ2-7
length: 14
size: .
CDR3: CASSMGQEAYEQYF
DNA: TGTGCCAGTAGTATGGGACAGGAGGCCTACGAGCAGTACTTC

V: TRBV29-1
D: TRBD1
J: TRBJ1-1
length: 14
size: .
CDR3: CSVVPTGDRPEAFF
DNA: TGCAGCGTCGTTCCTACAGGGGATCGTCCTGAAGCTTTCTTT

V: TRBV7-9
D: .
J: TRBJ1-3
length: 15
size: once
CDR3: CASSFARSSGNTIYF
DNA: TGTGCCAGCAGCTTTGCCCGTAGCTCTGGAAACACCATATATTTT

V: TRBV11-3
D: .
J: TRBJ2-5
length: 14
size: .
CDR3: CASSPGGGGETQYF
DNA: TGTGCCAGCAGCCCCGGGGGAGGGGGAGAGACCCAGTACTTC

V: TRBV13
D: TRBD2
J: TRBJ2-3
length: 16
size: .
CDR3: CASRREAGVSTDTQYF
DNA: TGTGCCAGCAGGAGGGAAGCGGGGGTTAGCACAGATACGCAGTATTTT

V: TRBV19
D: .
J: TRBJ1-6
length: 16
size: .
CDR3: CASSIDRGGPRSPLHF
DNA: TGTGCCAGTAGTATAGATCGCGGGGGGCCGCGATCACCCCTCCACTTT

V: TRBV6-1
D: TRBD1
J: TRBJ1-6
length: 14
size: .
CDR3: CASKVGTENSPLHF
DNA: TGTGCCAGCAAGGTGGGGACAGAAAATTCACCCCTCCACTTT

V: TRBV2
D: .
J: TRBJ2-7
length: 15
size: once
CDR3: CASSEVAGAAYEQYF
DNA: TGTGCCAGCAGTGAAGTGGCGGGGGCGGCCTACGAGCAGTACTTC

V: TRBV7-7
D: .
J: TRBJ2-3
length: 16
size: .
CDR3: CASSRITGPSTDTQYF
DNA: TGTGCCAGCAGCCGAATTACAGGGCCTAGCACAGATACGCAGTATTTT

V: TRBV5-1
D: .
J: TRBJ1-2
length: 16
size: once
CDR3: CASSLGQVLTNYGYTF
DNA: TGCGCCAGCAGCTTGGGACAGGTCCTGACTAACTATGGCTACACCTTC